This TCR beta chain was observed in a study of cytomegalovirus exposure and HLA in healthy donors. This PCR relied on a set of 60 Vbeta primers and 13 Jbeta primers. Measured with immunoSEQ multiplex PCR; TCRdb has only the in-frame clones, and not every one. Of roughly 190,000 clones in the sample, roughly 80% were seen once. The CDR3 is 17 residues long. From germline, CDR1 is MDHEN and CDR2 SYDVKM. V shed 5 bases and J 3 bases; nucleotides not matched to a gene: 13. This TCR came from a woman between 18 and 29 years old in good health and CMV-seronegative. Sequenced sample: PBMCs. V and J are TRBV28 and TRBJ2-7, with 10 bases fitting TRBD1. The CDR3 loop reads CASSPAPGTGDFYEQYF. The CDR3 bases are TGTGCCAGCAGTCCCGCTCCGGGGACAGGGGACTTCTACGAGCAGTACTTC.